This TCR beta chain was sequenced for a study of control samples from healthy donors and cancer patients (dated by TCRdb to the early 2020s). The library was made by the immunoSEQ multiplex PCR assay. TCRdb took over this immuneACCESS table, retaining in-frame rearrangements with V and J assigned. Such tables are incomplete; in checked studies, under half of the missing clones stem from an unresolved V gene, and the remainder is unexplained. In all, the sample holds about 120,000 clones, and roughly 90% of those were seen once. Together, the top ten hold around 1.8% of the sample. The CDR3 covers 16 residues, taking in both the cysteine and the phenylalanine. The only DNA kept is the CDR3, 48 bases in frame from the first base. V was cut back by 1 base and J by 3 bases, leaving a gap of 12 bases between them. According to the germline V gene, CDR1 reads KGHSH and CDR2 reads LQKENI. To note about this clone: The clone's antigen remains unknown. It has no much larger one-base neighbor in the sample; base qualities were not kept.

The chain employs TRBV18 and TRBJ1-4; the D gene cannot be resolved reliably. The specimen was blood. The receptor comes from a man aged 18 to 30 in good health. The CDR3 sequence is CASSPRQARANEKLFF. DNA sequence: TGTGCCAGCTCACCACGGCAGGCCCGGGCTAATGAAAAACTGTTTTTT.